This TCR beta chain was obtained from a study of cytomegalovirus exposure and HLA in healthy donors. Study results and limitations: What TCR beta sequences reportedly achieved was accurate prediction of HLA-A and HLA-B alleles in most subjects.

CDR1 is MGHDK and CDR2 is SYGVNS in the germline V gene. V dropped 8 bases and J dropped 1 base, with 14 bases sitting between them. CDR3 length equals 14 residues. The study ran its PCR with 60 Vbeta and 13 Jbeta primers. Libraries were prepared by immunoSEQ multiplex PCR; TCRdb keeps only in-frame clonotypes and omits some of them. The profile shows just over 150,000 clones, about 75% of them singletons. Points on this clone: The antigen is not known.

The origin of this receptor is a woman between 45 and 65 years old in good health and CMV-seropositive. The chain carries TRBV25-1 and TRBJ1-1; tentative D call: TRBD1 (6 bases). Sequencing used PBMCs. The chain's CDR3 is CASFGGRRNTEAFF. CDR3 nucleotides: TGTGCCAGCTTCGGGGGGCGGAGGAACACTGAAGCTTTCTTT.